Each of the 4 T cell receptor beta chains below was sequenced from the same sample in a study of response to subunit inactivated influenza vaccine. In TCRdb, the RT-PCR reads were re-called with MiXCR into one record per CDR3 protein. The table records some 480,000 distinct CDR3 sequences, 10% to 11% of them present only once. Sequenced material: PBMCs from blood, taken about 40 days after vaccination. These receptor sequences come from a man aged 45-60 years who received an inactivated influenza vaccine.

The chain joins TRBV4-1 to TRBJ1-1; D is unresolved. Trimming took off 0 bases at V and 3 bases at J, with 11 bases between the two ends. Germline V gives CDR1 MGHRA, CDR2 YSYEKL. This CDR3 comprises 15 residues. The CDR3 nucleotides read TGCGCCAGCAGCCAAGACGGTAGGGAGGACACTGAAGCTTTCTTT. Residues: CASSQDGREDTEAFF.

This clonotype was found a few times. V gene TRBV7-2 combines with J gene TRBJ1-1; possible D gene TRBD1, 6 bases. V was pared by 1 base and J by 0 bases, with 15 bases between. Germline-derived CDR1 and CDR2 are SGHTA and FQGNSA. CDR3 length: 17 amino acids. CDR3 DNA sequence: TGTGCCAGCAGCTTAGTAGGGTTGGGGGCGGTGAACACTGAAGCTTTCTTT. This translates into CASSLVGLGAVNTEAFF.

This clonotype was detected many times. The chain joins TRBV27 to TRBJ2-7; no clear D. This CDR3 contains 14 residues. Germline CDR1 and CDR2: MNHEY and SMNVEV (reference sequence). V gave up 3 bases and J gave up 3 bases, with 12 bases separating them. The CDR3 DNA is TGTGCCAGCAGTTTGGGAAGGGTCGTCTACGAGCAGTACTTC. Its protein product is CASSLGRVVYEQYF.

The chain carries TRBV7-9 and TRBJ2-1; tentative D call: TRBD2 (5 bases). There are 13 residues in the CDR3. V was pared by 0 bases and J by 13 bases, with 13 bases between. Germline V gene sequence: CDR1 SEHNR, CDR2 FQNEAQ (reference sequence). The CDR3 bases are TGTGCCAGCAGCTTAGCCGGGGAAATAGAACAGTTCTTC. Amino acid sequence: CASSLAGEIEQFF.